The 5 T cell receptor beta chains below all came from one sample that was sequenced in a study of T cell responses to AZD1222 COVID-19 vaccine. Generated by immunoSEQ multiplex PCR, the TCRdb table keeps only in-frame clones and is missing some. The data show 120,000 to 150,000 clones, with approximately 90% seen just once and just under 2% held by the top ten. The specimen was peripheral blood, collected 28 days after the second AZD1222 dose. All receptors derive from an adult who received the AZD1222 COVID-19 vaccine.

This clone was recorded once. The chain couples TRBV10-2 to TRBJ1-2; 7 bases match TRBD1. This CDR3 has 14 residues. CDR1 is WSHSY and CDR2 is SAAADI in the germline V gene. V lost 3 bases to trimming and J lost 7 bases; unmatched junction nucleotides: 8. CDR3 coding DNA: TGCGCCAGCAGTGACCCGGACAGGATCGTTGGCTACACCTTC. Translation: CASSDPDRIVGYTF.

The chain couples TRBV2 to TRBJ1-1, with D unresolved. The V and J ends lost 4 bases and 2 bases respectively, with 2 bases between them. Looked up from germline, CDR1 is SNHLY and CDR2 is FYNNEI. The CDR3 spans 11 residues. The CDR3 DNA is TGTGCCAGCAGTGCAAACACTGAAGCTTTCTTT. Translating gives CASSANTEAFF. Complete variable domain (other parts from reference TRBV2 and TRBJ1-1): EPEVTQTPSHQVTQMGQEVILRCVPISNHLYFYWYRQILGQKVEFLVSFYNNEISEKSEIFDDQFSVERPDGSNFTLKIRSTKLEDSAMYFCASSANTEAFFGQGTRLTVV.

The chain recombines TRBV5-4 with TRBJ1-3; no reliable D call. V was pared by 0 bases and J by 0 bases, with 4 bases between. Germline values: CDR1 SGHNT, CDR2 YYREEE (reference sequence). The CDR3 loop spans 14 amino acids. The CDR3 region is CASSLEVSGNTIYF. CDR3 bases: TGTGCCAGCAGCTTGGAGGTCTCTGGAAACACCATATATTTT.

This chain's CDR3 is CASSETGGSQPQHF. The CDR3 bases are TGTGCCAGCAGCGAGACAGGGGGCAGTCAGCCCCAGCATTTT. V usage is TRBV7-9 and J usage is TRBJ1-5; 10 nucleotides agree with TRBD1. V trimming: 5 bases; J trimming: 6 bases; junction bases outside the gene matches: 4. Germline assignment: CDR1 SEHNR and CDR2 FQNEAQ (reference sequence). The CDR3 totals 14 residues.

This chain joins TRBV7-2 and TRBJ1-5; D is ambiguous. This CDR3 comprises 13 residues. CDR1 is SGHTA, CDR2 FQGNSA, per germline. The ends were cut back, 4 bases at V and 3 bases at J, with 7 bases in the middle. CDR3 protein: CASSSDTNQPQHF. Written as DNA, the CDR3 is TGTGCCAGCAGCTCAGACACCAATCAGCCCCAGCATTTT. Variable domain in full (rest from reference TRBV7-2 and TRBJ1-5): GAGVSQSPSNKVTEKGKDVELRCDPISGHTALYWYRQSLGQGLEFLIYFQGNSAPDKSGLPSDRFSAERTGGSVSTLTIQRTQQEDSAVYLCASSSDTNQPQHFGDGTRLSIL.